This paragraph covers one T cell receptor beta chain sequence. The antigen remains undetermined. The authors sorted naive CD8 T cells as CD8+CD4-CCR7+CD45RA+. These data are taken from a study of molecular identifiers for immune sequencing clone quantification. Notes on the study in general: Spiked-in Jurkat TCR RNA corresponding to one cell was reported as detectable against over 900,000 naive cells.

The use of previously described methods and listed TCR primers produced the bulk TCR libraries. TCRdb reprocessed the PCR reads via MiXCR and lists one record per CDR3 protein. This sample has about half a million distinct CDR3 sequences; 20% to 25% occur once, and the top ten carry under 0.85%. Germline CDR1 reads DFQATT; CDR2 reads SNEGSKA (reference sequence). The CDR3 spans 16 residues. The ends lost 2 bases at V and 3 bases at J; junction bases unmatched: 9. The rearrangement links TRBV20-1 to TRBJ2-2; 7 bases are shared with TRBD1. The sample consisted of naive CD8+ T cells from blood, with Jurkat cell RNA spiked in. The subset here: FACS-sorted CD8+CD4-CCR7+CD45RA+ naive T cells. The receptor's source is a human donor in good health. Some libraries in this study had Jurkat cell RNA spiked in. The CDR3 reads CSARTGQAIHTGELFF. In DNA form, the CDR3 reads TGCAGTGCTAGAACCGGACAGGCAATTCACACCGGGGAGCTGTTTTTT.